Listed here are 21 T cell receptor beta chains from one sample, sequenced in a study of shared clonotypes between healthy human individuals. Terminally differentiated effector memory CD45RA+ cells were excluded by CCR7 positive selection of CD45RO-negative cells. The repertoire was sequenced with immunoSEQ multiplex PCR; TCRdb's copy has only in-frame clones and lacks some. The table lists about 820,000 clones, 85% to 95% of them singletons. Material: naive CD8+ T cells sorted from blood. These receptors came from a man aged 25-40 years in good health.

The CDR3 loop reads CASRWTGTTGELFF. The CDR3 nucleotides read TGTGCCAGCAGGTGGACAGGGACCACCGGGGAGCTGTTTTTT. V is TRBV6-1 and J is TRBJ2-2; 8 positions agree with TRBD1. V lost 6 bases to trimming and J lost 4 bases; unmatched junction nucleotides: 4. This CDR3 has 14 residues. The germline V gene has CDR1 MNHNS and CDR2 SASEGT.

This CDR3 reads CASSGQYQETQYF. The CDR3 DNA follows: TGTGCCAGCAGTGGACAGTACCAAGAGACCCAGTACTTC. V gene TRBV6-6 combines with J gene TRBJ2-5; weak D call: TRBD1 (6 bases). Looked up from germline, CDR1 is MNHNY and CDR2 is SVGAGI (reference sequence). Trimming removed 5 bases from V and 0 bases from J, with 7 bases in between. The CDR3 is made up of 13 amino acids.

The chain recombines TRBV19 with TRBJ1-1; D gene ambiguous. The germline gives CDR1 LNHDA, CDR2 SQIVND (reference sequence). The CDR3 runs to 13 residues. The V end was cut by 1 base, the J end by 3 bases, with 6 bases between. CDR3 coding DNA: TGTGCCAGTAGTATAGTCCCTGACACTGAAGCTTTCTTT. Translating gives CASSIVPDTEAFF.

The chain joins TRBV27 to TRBJ2-1; the match to TRBD2 covers 9 bases. The CDR3 has 15 amino acids. Per germline, CDR1 MNHEY and CDR2 SMNVEV (reference sequence). Trimming removed 6 bases from V and 7 bases from J; junction bases left unmatched: 10. CDR3 in amino acids: CASSLSGSYRNEQFF. CDR3 coding DNA: TGTGCCAGCAGCCTTAGCGGGAGTTACAGGAATGAGCAGTTCTTC.

As regards this clone: At one of its ends the junction is not consistent with the germline gene, which may arise from a read error. The CDR3 protein is CASSLGGDRGSTCF. CDR3 nucleotide sequence: TGTGCCAGCAGCTTAGGAGGGGACAGGGGATCAACTTGCTTC. The chain has TRBV7-9 and TRBJ2-7, with 10 positions matching TRBD1. This CDR3 contains 14 residues. Germline V gene data show CDR1 as SEHNR and CDR2 as FQNEAQ (reference sequence).

CDR3 amino acids: CASSLIPSYEQYF. The CDR3 DNA follows: TGTGCCAGCAGTTTAATTCCATCCTACGAGCAGTACTTC. The chain is built from TRBV27 and TRBJ2-7, with unresolved D. Germline CDR1 is MNHEY and CDR2 is SMNVEV (reference sequence). V lost 2 bases and J 1 base, leaving 6 bases between the germline ends. The CDR3 totals 13 residues.

The chain is built from TRBV2 and TRBJ2-3, with 8 bases matching TRBD2. Germline V gene sequence: CDR1 SNHLY, CDR2 FYNNEI. The CDR3 spans 16 residues. Trimming took 2 bases from V and 0 from J; bases not matched to a gene: 4. The chain's CDR3 is CASSERLATSTDTQYF. CDR3 nucleotide sequence: TGTGCCAGCAGTGAAAGACTAGCGACAAGCACAGATACGCAGTATTTT.

The chain combines TRBV7-2 with TRBJ2-3, with D hard to call. From germline, CDR1 is SGHTA and CDR2 FQGNSA. The CDR3 is 12 amino acids. Trimming pared 2 bases from V and 6 bases from J, leaving 6 bases between. CDR3 sequence reads: CASSLMGDTQYF. The CDR3 DNA reads as TGTGCCAGCAGCTTAATGGGGGATACGCAGTATTTT.

In nucleotides, the CDR3 is TGTGCCAGCAGCGATTTAAAACCGGGACAGGGTTTATTTCAGCCCCAGCATTTT. Protein: CASSDLKPGQGLFQPQHF. The rearrangement uses TRBV7-9 and TRBJ1-5; TRBD1 agrees at 9 bases. Germline V gene lookup returns CDR1 SEHNR and CDR2 FQNEAQ (reference sequence). J gave up 6 bases and V 5 bases, and 17 bases lay outside the gene matches. CDR3 length: 18 residues.

Comments on this clone: Other DNA sequences in the same sample also yield this CDR3. The chain couples TRBV5-5 to TRBJ2-7, with D unresolved. This CDR3 comprises 13 residues. Between the trimmed V and J ends, which lost 0 bases and 0 bases, there was a span of 4 bases. Germline CDR1 reads SGHKS; CDR2 reads YYEKEE (reference sequence). This chain's CDR3 is CASSLAVSYEQYF. CDR3 DNA sequence: TGTGCCAGCAGCTTGGCCGTCTCCTACGAGCAGTACTTC.

The genes are TRBV29-1 and TRBJ2-7; 12 nucleotides align to TRBD1. The CDR3 has 14 amino acids. Germline CDR1 reads SQVTM; CDR2 reads ANQGSEA. V trimming: 5 bases; J trimming: 1 base; junction bases outside the gene matches: 3. CDR3 nucleotide sequence: TGCAGCGTTATGGGACAGGGGGCTTCCTACGAGCAGTACTTC. It encodes CSVMGQGASYEQYF.

The chain carries TRBV4-1 and TRBJ2-2, with 7 bases lining up with TRBD1. V dropped 1 base and J dropped 7; count of bases not matched to a gene: 3. The CDR3 sequence is 14 residues long. The germline V gene has CDR1 MGHRA and CDR2 YSYEKL. Here the CDR3 DNA reads TGCGCCAGCAGCCAAGGACAGGGCTTCGGGGAGCTGTTTTTT. Translated: CASSQGQGFGELFF.

This sequence joins TRBV6-5 and TRBJ2-2, with 13 bases aligning to TRBD2. Germline CDR1 is MNHEY and CDR2 is SVGAGI. This CDR3 has 15 residues. The V and J ends lost 5 bases and 6 bases, in that order; junction bases with no gene match: 3. CDR3 loop: CASSILAGGPGELFF. The CDR3 region has the DNA TGTGCCAGCAGTATACTAGCGGGAGGGCCCGGGGAGCTGTTTTTT.

Written as DNA, the CDR3 is TGTGCCAGCAGCGTACCGGGATATAATGAGCAGTTCTTC. Its translation: CASSVPGYNEQFF. The chain recombines TRBV9 with TRBJ2-1; the D gene is possibly TRBD2 (5 bases). Germline V gene data show CDR1 as SGDLS and CDR2 as YYNGEE. This CDR3 has 13 amino acids. The V and J ends lost 1 base and 7 bases respectively, with 9 bases between them.

The chain recombines TRBV2 with TRBJ2-3; maybe TRBD2 (6 bases). There are 13 residues in the CDR3. Trimming took off 11 bases at V and 0 bases at J, with 12 bases between the two ends. Germline CDR1 and CDR2: SNHLY and FYNNEI. The DNA for the CDR3 is TGTGCCGGGAGGACTTTTAGCACAGATACGCAGTATTTT. Its protein product is CAGRTFSTDTQYF.

The chain is built from TRBV10-1 and TRBJ2-3, with 11 bases matching TRBD1. The CDR3 is 16 amino acids. CDR1 and CDR2 from the germline V gene are WNHNN and SYGVQD (reference sequence). The ends lost 4 bases at V and 4 bases at J; junction bases unmatched: 7. The CDR3 DNA reads TGCGCCAGCAGTGGACAGGACAGGGGGCTCGCAGATACGCAGTATTTT. Encoded protein: CASSGQDRGLADTQYF.

The chain has TRBV5-4 and TRBJ2-1; D is undetermined. Trimming removed 2 bases at V and 8 bases at J, with 5 bases between. Germline V lookup: CDR1 SGHNT, CDR2 YYREEE (reference sequence). The CDR3 runs to 11 residues. CDR3 nucleotides: TGTGCCAGCAGCTTATCGGATGAGCAGTTCTTC. Protein sequence: CASSLSDEQFF.

The CDR3 reads CATSRASSRTSIYNEQFF. The CDR3 bases are TGTGCCACCAGCAGAGCCTCCTCGAGGACTAGTATATACAATGAGCAGTTCTTC. The V and J genes are TRBV15 and TRBJ2-1; TRBD2 matches 7 bases. The CDR3 extends over 18 amino acids. CDR1 is LNHNV and CDR2 is YYDKDF in the germline V gene (reference sequence). J gave up 4 bases and V 1 base, and 13 bases lay outside the gene matches.

Notes on this clone: The same CDR3 arises from other DNA sequences in this sample as well. The chain joins TRBV28 to TRBJ2-7; D is unclear. This CDR3 is 11 amino acids long. Per germline, CDR1 MDHEN and CDR2 SYDVKM. V lost 5 bases to trimming and J lost 0 bases, with 2 bases between them. CDR3 sequence (DNA): TGTGCCAGCAGTCACTCCTACGAGCAGTACTTC. Amino acids: CASSHSYEQYF.

This CDR3 reads CASRFGEAETQYF. CDR3 sequence (DNA): TGTGCCAGCAGGTTCGGGGAGGCAGAGACCCAGTACTTC. This sequence joins TRBV5-4 and TRBJ2-5, with a weak D call TRBD2 (6 bases). V was shortened by 5 bases and J by 4 bases, with 12 bases between the two germline ends. Looked up from germline, CDR1 is SGHNT and CDR2 is YYREEE (reference sequence). CDR3 length equals 13 residues. Using reference TRBV5-4 and TRBJ2-5 for the parts outside the CDR3, the full variable domain is ETGVTQSPTHLIKTRGQQVTLRCSSQSGHNTVSWYQQALGQGPQFIFQYYREEENGRGNFPPRFSGLQFPNYSSELNVNALELDDSALYLCASRFGEAETQYFGPGTRLLVL.

As for this clone: Other DNA sequences of this sample code for an identical CDR3. The chain joins TRBV7-9 to TRBJ2-3; the D is unclear. V dropped 1 base and J dropped 1 base, with 6 bases sitting between them. The CDR3 has 14 residues. Germline values: CDR1 SEHNR, CDR2 FQNEAQ (reference sequence). The CDR3 DNA reads as TGTGCCAGCAGCTTAGTACTCGGCACAGATACGCAGTATTTT. This encodes CASSLVLGTDTQYF.